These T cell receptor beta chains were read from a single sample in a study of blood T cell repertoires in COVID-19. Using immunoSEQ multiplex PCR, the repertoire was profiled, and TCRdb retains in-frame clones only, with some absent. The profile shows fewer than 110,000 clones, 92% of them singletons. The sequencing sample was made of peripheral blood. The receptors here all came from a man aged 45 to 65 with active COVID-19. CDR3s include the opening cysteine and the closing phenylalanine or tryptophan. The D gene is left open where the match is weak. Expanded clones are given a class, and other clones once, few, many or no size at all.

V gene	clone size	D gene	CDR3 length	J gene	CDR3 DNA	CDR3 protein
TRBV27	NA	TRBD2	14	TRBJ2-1	TGTGCCAGCAGTATAGCGGGAGTTGGCAATGAGCAGTTCTTC	CASSIAGVGNEQFF
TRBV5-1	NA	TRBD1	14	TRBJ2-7	TGCGCCAGCAGCTCCGGGACAGACTCCTACGAGCAGTACTTC	CASSSGTDSYEQYF
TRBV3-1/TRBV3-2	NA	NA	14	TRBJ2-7	TGTGCCAGCAGCCAAGTTGGGGGGAGCTACGAGCAGTACTTC	CASSQVGGSYEQYF
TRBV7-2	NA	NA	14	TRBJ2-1	TGTGCCAGCAGCTTAATGGGGGCCACCAATGAGCAGTTCTTC	CASSLMGATNEQFF
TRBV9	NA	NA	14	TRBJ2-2	TGTGCCAGCAGCGTAGCGGACTACACCGGGGAGCTGTTTTTT	CASSVADYTGELFF
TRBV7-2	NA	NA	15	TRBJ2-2	TGTGCCAGCAGCTTAGGGCAGGGTCGGACCGGGGAGCTGTTTTTT	CASSLGQGRTGELFF
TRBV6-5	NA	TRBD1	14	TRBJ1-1	TGTGCCAGCCAATTACAGGGGGCCGACACTGAAGCTTTCTTT	CASQLQGADTEAFF
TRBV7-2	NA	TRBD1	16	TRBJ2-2	TGTGCCAGCAGCCCTCGGACAGGGGCGGACACCGGGGAGCTGTTTTTT	CASSPRTGADTGELFF
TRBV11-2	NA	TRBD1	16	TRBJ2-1	TGTGCCAGCAGCCCATGGGGGACAGGGGATGGGTACGAGCAGTTCTTC	CASSPWGTGDGYEQFF
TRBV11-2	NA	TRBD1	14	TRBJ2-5	TGTGCCAGCAGTCTGCGTGGGACAGGGGAGACCCAGTACTTC	CASSLRGTGETQYF
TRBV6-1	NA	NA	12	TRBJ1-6	TGTGCCAGCAGTGATCCGGGGTCACCCCTCCACTTT	CASSDPGSPLHF
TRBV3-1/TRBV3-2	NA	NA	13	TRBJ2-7	TGTGCCAGCTCCCTCCAGGGCGGGAACGAGCAGTACTTC	CASSLQGGNEQYF
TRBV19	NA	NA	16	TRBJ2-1	TGTGCCAGTAGTTACCCCGCCGGCAGGGGATCCAATGAGCAGTTCTTC	CASSYPAGRGSNEQFF
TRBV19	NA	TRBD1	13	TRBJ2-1	TGTGCCAGTAGTACGACAGGGGGCGGTGAGCAGTTCTTC	CASSTTGGGEQFF
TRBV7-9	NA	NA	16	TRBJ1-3	TGTGCCAGCACCTCTTTTGGGCCGTCCTCTGGAAACACCATATATTTT	CASTSFGPSSGNTIYF
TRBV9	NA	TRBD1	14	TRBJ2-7	TGTGCCAGCAGCCTTGGACAGGGACGGGACGAGCAGTACTTC	CASSLGQGRDEQYF
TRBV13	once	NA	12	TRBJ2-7	TGTGCCAGCAGCCTCAGGGGTAGCGAGCAGTACTTC	CASSLRGSEQYF
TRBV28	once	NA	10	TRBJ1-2	TGTGCCAGCCGAGGCTATGGCTACACCTTC	CASRGYGYTF
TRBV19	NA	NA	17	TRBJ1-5	TGTGCCAGTAGTATCTTGGGGGCAGGTCTGAGCGATCAGCCCCAGCATTTT	CASSILGAGLSDQPQHF
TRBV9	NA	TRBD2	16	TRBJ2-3	TGTGCCAGCAGCGAAAGTTGGGCGGGAGGTCCAGATACGCAGTATTTT	CASSESWAGGPDTQYF
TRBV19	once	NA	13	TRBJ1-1	TGTGCCAGTAGTACCACAGCGAACACTGAAGCTTTCTTT	CASSTTANTEAFF
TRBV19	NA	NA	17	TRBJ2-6	TGTGCCAGTAGTATCCTCCTTCGACAGTCTGGGGCCAACGTCCTGACTTTC	CASSILLRQSGANVLTF
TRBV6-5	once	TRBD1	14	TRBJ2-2	TGTGCCAGCAGCCGGGACAGTACAACCGGGGAGCTGTTTTTT	CASSRDSTTGELFF
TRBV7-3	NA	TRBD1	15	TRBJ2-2	TGTGCCAGCAGCCGGACAGGGGCGGGCACCGGGGAGCTGTTTTTT	CASSRTGAGTGELFF